This T cell receptor beta chain comes out of a study of control samples from healthy donors and cancer patients. About this clone itself: This specimen includes other DNA sequences encoding the same CDR3.

Assay: immunoSEQ multiplex PCR; the TCRdb copy retains only in-frame clones and omits some. The sample consists of 100,000 to 150,000 clones, around 87% of them appearing once. In germline, CDR1 is SGDLS, CDR2 YYNGEE. The CDR3 is made up of 14 amino acids. V was pared by 2 bases and J by 7 bases, with 10 bases between. The chain is built from TRBV9 and TRBJ1-6; TRBD1 might be the D (5 bases). What was sequenced was blood. This sequence originates from a man in his forties in good health. CDR3 protein: CASSVAGENSPLHF. The CDR3 nucleotides are TGTGCCAGCAGCGTGGCGGGGGAGAATTCACCCCTCCACTTT.